This TCR beta chain was recorded in a study of cytomegalovirus exposure and HLA in healthy donors. The study, taken as a whole, reports: Earlier findings revealed that most TCR beta V segments proved productive either about 87% or about 30% of the time. Later analysis associated a missense DCLRE1C variant with TCR beta V- and J-gene trimming.

As to this clone: Antigen specificity is unknown.

At the time of sampling, donors were nominally healthy, though unrecorded immune exposures were likely. A multiplex PCR was run with 60 Vbeta primers and 13 Jbeta primers. The protocol was immunoSEQ multiplex PCR, while the TCRdb copy is restricted to in-frame clones and leaves out a portion. This sample has 90,000 to 120,000 clones, with over 9.5% found just once. This CDR3 has 14 amino acids. V was cut by 1 base and J by 2 bases, with 9 bases left in between. Germline loops: CDR1 SEHNR, CDR2 FQNEAQ (reference sequence). The gene calls are TRBV7-9 and TRBJ2-7; perhaps TRBD1 as D (5 bases). The sequence derives from a man aged 35-49 years in good health and CMV-seropositive. The source material was PBMCs. CDR3 sequence: CASSLGGSAYEQYF. The DNA for the CDR3 is TGTGCCAGCAGCTTAGGGGGCTCGGCCTACGAGCAGTACTTC.